Presented here are 13 T cell receptor beta chains from one specimen sequenced in a study of human T cells and chemical hapten exposure. TCRdb re-analysed the RACE reads in MiXCR, keeping a single row per CDR3 protein. The sample gives a few hundred thousand distinct CDR3 sequences, approximately 5% of which show up once; approximately 2.3% is in the top ten. Time point indicated: patch test 1, 2 weeks after DPC sensitization. Sample treatment: therapeutic diphenylcyclopropenone sensitization with weekly scalp DPC. Material: whole blood, obtained in connection with sensitization to the hapten diphenylcyclopropenone (DPC). Receptors originate from a woman between 45 and 60 years old with alopecia areata. Some clones in this sample may be carry-over from other donors' samples.

This clonotype appeared many times. V gene TRBV12-3 or TRBV12-4 combines with J gene TRBJ1-5, with TRBD1 as a possible D gene (5 bases). The CDR3 loop spans 16 amino acids. With 7 bases removed from V and 1 base from J, the gap between germline ends came to 17 bases. Here the CDR3 DNA reads TGTGCCAGCACAAGGGGACCAGGTCAAAGCAATCAGCCCCAGCATTTT. It yields the protein CASTRGPGQSNQPQHF.

The rearrangement links TRBV12-3 or TRBV12-4 to TRBJ2-3; D is unresolved. The length of the CDR3 is 11 residues. V shed 5 bases and J shed 6 bases, with 6 bases lying between them. DNA of the CDR3: TGTGCCAGCAGTACCCTTGATACGCAGTATTTT. Translated, it gives CASSTLDTQYF.

This clonotype was recorded at least ten times. The chain combines TRBV4-3 with TRBJ2-3; 13 bases fit TRBD2. Germline V lookup: CDR1 LGHNA, CDR2 YSLEER. This CDR3 comprises 15 residues. Trimming took 7 bases from V and 3 from J; bases not matched to a gene: 4. The CDR3 region has the DNA TGCGCCAGCATGCCGGGACTAGCGGGAACAGATACGCAGTATTTT. Residues: CASMPGLAGTDTQYF.

The sample holds many counts of this clonotype. The J gene is TRBJ1-1, the V gene TRBV6-2 or TRBV6-3; D is uncertain. The germline V gene has CDR1 MNHEY and CDR2 SVGEGT. With 2 bases removed from V and 3 bases from J, the gap between germline ends came to 7 bases. The CDR3 totals 13 residues. The CDR3 protein is CASSYGTYTEAFF. Written as DNA, the CDR3 is TGTGCCAGCAGTTACGGTACCTACACTGAAGCTTTCTTT.

This clonotype was recorded many times. The gene calls are TRBV6-1 and TRBJ2-5; no firm D call. The CDR3 sequence is 14 residues long. Germline assignment: CDR1 MNHNS and CDR2 SASEGT. V was trimmed by 7 bases and J by 2 bases, leaving 14 bases between them. The CDR3 region is CASTLQKGQETQYF. Written as DNA, the CDR3 is TGTGCCAGCACCCTCCAAAAGGGACAAGAGACCCAGTACTTC.

In its sample, this clonotype was seen many times. This rearrangement joins TRBV11-2 to TRBJ2-5, with D maybe TRBD2 (5 bases). V was trimmed by 4 bases and J by 5 bases, leaving 14 bases between them. Per germline, CDR1 SGHAT and CDR2 FQNNGV. CDR3 length: 14 amino acids. CDR3 DNA: TGTGCCAGCAGCTCCGGACTGGCCGGGGAGACCCAGTACTTC. Amino acids: CASSSGLAGETQYF.

This chain links TRBV25-1 with TRBJ1-3, with D unclear. CDR3 length: 15 amino acids. Trimming left V 2 bases short and J 6 bases short, with 14 bases between. Germline-derived CDR1 and CDR2 are MGHDK and SYGVNS. The CDR3 here is CASSELGSSKNTIYF. The CDR3 coding sequence is TGTGCCAGCAGTGAACTCGGCAGTTCGAAAAACACCATATATTTT. Complete variable domain (other parts from reference TRBV25-1 and TRBJ1-3): EADIYQTPRYLVIGTGKKITLECSQTMGHDKMYWYQQDPGMELHLIHYSYGVNSTEKGDLSSESTVSRIRTEHFPLTLESARPSHTSQYLCASSELGSSKNTIYFGEGSWLTVV.

This clonotype was seen many times. The chain links TRBV6-1 to TRBJ2-3; TRBD2 might be the D (7 bases). CDR3 length: 16 amino acids. The germline gives CDR1 MNHNS, CDR2 SASEGT. Trimming removed 2 bases at V and 10 bases at J, with 22 bases between. The CDR3, as DNA: TGTGCCAGCAGTGAAAGGATCGGGGGGCCGTCGGTGGCGCAGTATTTT. It specifies CASSERIGGPSVAQYF.

The chain joins TRBV24-1 to TRBJ2-3; 9 bases are shared with TRBD1. With V trimmed by 3 bases and J by 4 bases, 4 bases remained unmatched. This CDR3 comprises 15 residues. The germline V gene has CDR1 KGHDR and CDR2 SFDVKD. The CDR3 sequence: CATSDPGQGADTQYF. CDR3 nucleotide sequence: TGTGCCACCAGTGATCCGGGACAGGGTGCAGATACGCAGTATTTT.

This clonotype was found many times. The chain combines TRBV27 with TRBJ2-7; weak D call: TRBD1 (6 bases). CDR1 and CDR2 (germline): MNHEY, SMNVEV (reference sequence). Trimming pared 5 bases from V and 2 bases from J, leaving 31 bases between. The CDR3 is 20 residues long. The CDR3 is CASSPYRPSTGQRGTYEQYF. The CDR3 DNA follows: TGTGCCAGCAGTCCCTATCGACCCTCCACAGGTCAGAGGGGGACCTACGAGCAGTACTTC.

Written as DNA, the CDR3 is TGTGCTAGTGGTTTGCCCCGACTAGCGGGGGACAATGAGCAGTTCTTC. This codes for CASGLPRLAGDNEQFF. J is TRBJ2-1 and V is TRBV12-5; TRBD2 matches at 12 bases. V was pared by 2 bases and J by 5 bases, with 4 bases of the junction left unmatched. Germline-derived CDR1 and CDR2 are LGHNT and FRNRAP. This CDR3 is built from 16 residues.

This clonotype was counted at least ten times. This chain joins TRBV5-1 and TRBJ2-1, with D hard to call. The V gene's germline CDR1 is SGHRS and CDR2 YFSETQ. V was trimmed by 0 bases and J by 2 bases, leaving 9 bases between them. The CDR3 covers 15 residues. CDR3 DNA sequence: TGCGCCAGCAGCTTGGGTTCCACTGCCTACAATGAGCAGTTCTTC. Encoded protein: CASSLGSTAYNEQFF.

This clonotype was counted ten times or more. The V and J genes are TRBV20-1 and TRBJ2-1; TRBD2 aligns across 10 bases. This CDR3 region has 18 residues. Germline V gives CDR1 DFQATT, CDR2 SNEGSKA (reference sequence). The junction had 17 bases not matched to a gene; V was cut back by 0 bases and J by 9 bases. The CDR3 here is CSARDESSGSWVQIEQFF. CDR3 nucleotides: TGCAGTGCTAGAGATGAGTCTAGCGGGAGTTGGGTCCAGATTGAGCAGTTCTTC.